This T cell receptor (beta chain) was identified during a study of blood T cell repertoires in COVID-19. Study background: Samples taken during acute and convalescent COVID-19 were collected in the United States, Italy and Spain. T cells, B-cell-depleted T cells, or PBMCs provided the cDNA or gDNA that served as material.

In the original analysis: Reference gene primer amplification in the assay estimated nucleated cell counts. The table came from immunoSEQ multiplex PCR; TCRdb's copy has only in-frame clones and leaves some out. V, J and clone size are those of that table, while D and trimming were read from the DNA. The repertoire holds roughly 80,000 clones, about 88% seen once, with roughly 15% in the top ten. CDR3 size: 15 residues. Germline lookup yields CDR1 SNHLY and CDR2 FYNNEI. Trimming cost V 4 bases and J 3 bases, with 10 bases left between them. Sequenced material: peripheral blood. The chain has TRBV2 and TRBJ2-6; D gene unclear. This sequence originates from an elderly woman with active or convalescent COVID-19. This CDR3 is CASSVSGFGANVLTF. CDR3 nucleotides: TGTGCCAGCAGTGTATCGGGTTTTGGGGCCAACGTCCTGACTTTC. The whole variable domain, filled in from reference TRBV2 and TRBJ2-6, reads EPEVTQTPSHQVTQMGQEVILRCVPISNHLYFYWYRQILGQKVEFLVSFYNNEISEKSEIFDDQFSVERPDGSNFTLKIRSTKLEDSAMYFCASSVSGFGANVLTFGAGSRLTVL.